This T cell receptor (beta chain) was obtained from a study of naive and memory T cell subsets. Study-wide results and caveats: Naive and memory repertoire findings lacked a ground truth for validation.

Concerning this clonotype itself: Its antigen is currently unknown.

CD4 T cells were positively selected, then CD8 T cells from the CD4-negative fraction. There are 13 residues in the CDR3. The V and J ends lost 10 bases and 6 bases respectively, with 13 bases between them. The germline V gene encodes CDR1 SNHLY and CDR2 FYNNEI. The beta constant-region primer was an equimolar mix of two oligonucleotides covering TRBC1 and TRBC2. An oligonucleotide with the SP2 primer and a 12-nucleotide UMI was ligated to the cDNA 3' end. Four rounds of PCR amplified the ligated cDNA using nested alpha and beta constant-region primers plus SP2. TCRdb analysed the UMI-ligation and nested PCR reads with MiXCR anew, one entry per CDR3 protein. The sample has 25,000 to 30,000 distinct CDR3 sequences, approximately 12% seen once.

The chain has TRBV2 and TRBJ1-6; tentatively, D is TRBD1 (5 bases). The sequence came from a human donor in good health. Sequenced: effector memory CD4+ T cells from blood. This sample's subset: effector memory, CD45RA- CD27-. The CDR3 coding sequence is TGTGCCAATCATGGGGACCTTAATTCACCCCTCCACTTT. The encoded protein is CANHGDLNSPLHF. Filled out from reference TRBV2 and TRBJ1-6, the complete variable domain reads EPEVTQTPSHQVTQMGQEVILRCVPISNHLYFYWYRQILGQKVEFLVSFYNNEISEKSEIFDDQFSVERPDGSNFTLKIRSTKLEDSAMYFCANHGDLNSPLHFGNGTRLTVT.